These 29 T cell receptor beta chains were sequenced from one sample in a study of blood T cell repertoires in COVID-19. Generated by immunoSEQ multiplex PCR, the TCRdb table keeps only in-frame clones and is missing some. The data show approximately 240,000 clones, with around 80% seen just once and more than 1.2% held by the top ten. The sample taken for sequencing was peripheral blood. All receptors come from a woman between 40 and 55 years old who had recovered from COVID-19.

The CDR3 DNA sequence: TGTGCCAGCTCACAAACGCACGGCGGGGAGCTGTTTTTT. This codes for CASSQTHGGELFF. This rearrangement joins TRBV18 to TRBJ2-2; D is unclear. This CDR3 contains 13 residues. From germline, CDR1 is KGHSH and CDR2 LQKENI. V shed 4 bases and J shed 7 bases, with 10 bases lying between them.

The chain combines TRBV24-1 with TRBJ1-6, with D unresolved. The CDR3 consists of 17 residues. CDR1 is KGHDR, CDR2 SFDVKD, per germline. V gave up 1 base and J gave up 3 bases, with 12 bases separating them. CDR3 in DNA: TGTGCCACCAGTGATTTTCGGTCGTACAGCTATAATTCACCCCTCCACTTT. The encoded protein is CATSDFRSYSYNSPLHF.

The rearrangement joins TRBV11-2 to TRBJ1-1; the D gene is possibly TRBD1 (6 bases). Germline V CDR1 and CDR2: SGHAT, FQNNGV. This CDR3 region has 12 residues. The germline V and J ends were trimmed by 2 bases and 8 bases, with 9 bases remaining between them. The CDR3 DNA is TGTGCCAGCAGCTTAAGGACAGCAGAAGCTTTCTTT. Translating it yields CASSLRTAEAFF. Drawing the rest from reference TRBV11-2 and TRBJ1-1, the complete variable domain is EAGVAQSPRYKIIEKRQSVAFWCNPISGHATLYWYQQILGQGPKLLIQFQNNGVVDDSQLPKDRFSAERLKGVDSTLKIQPAKLEDSAVYLCASSLRTAEAFFGQGTRLTVV.

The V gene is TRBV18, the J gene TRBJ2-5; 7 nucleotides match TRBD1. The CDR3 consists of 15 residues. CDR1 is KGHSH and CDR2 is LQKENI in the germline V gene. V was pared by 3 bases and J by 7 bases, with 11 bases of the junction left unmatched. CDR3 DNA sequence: TGTGCCAGCTCACCTTATACCGGGACAGAAGGGACCCAGTACTTC. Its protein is CASSPYTGTEGTQYF.

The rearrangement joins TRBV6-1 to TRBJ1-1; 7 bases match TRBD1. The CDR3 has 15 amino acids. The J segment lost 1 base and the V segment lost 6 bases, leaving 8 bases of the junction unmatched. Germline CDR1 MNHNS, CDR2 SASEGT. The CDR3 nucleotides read TGTGCCAGCAGAACGAGGGGGCGAGGGAACACTGAAGCTTTCTTT. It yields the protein CASRTRGRGNTEAFF.

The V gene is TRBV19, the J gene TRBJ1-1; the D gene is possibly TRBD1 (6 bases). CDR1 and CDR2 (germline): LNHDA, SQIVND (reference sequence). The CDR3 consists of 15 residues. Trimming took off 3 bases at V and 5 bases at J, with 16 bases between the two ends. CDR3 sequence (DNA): TGTGCCAGTAGTATCGGGCGGGGGGCGTGGACTGAAGCTTTCTTT. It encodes CASSIGRGAWTEAFF.

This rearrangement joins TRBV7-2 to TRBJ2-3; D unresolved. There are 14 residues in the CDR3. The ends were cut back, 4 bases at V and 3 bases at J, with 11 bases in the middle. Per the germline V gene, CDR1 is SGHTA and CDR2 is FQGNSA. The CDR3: CASSSRTDTDTQYF. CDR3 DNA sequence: TGTGCCAGCAGCTCACGAACAGATACAGATACGCAGTATTTT.

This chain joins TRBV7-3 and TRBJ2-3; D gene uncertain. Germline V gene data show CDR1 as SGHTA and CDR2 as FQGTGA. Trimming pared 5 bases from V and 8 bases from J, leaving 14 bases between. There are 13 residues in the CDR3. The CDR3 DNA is TGTGCCAGCAGCCCTGCGCGTAGTGGTACGCAGTATTTT. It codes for CASSPARSGTQYF.

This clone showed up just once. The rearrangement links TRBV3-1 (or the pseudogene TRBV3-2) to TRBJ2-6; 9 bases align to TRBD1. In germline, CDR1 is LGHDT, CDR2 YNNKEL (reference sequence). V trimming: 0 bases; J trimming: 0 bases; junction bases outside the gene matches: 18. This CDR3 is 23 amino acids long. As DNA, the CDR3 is TGTGCCAGCAGCCAAGAATTGGGACAGGGTCGTAGTTGGGAGTTCTCTGGGGCCAACGTCCTGACTTTC. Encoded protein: CASSQELGQGRSWEFSGANVLTF.

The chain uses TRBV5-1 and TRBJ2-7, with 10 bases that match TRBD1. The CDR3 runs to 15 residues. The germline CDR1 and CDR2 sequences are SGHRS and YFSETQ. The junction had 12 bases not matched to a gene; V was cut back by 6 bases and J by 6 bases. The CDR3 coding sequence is TGCGCCAGCACCTTACTTGGGACAGGGGAAGGCGAGCAGTACTTC. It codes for CASTLLGTGEGEQYF.

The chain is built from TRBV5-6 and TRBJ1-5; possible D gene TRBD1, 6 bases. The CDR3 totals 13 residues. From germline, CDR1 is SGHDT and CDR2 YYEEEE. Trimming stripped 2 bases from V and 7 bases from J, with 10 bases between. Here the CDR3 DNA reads TGTGCCAGCAGCTTCCAGGGGCAACAGCCCCAGCATTTT. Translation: CASSFQGQQPQHF.

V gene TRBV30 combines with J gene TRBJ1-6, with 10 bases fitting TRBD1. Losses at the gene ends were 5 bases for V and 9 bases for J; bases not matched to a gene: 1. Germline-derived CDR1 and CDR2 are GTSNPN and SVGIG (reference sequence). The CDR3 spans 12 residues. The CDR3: CAWGQGGSPLHF. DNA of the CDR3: TGTGCCTGGGGACAGGGGGGTTCACCCCTCCACTTT. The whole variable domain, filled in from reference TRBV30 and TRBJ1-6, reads SQTIHQWPATLVQPVGSPLSLECTVEGTSNPNLYWYRQAAGRGLQLLFYSVGIGQISSEVPQNLSASRPQDRQFILSSKKLLLSDSGFYLCAWGQGGSPLHFGNGTRLTVT.

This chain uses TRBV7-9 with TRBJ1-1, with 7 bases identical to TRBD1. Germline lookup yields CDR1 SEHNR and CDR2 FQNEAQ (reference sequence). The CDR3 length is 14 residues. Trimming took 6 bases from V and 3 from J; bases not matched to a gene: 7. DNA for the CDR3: TGTGCCAGCAGACCAGGGGGGCGGGACACTGAAGCTTTCTTT. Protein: CASRPGGRDTEAFF.

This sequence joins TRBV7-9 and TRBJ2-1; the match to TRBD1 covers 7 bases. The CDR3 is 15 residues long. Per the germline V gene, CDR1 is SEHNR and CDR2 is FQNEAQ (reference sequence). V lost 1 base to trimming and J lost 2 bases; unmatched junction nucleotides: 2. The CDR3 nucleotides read TGTGCCAGCAGCTTAGAGGGGGCACCCTACAATGAGCAGTTCTTC. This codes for CASSLEGAPYNEQFF.

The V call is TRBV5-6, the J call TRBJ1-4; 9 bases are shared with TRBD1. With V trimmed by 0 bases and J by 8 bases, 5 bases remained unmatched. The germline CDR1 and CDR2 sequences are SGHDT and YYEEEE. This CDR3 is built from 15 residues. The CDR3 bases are TGTGCCAGCAGCTTGGGGGACAGGGCAGCCGAAAAACTGTTTTTT. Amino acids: CASSLGDRAAEKLFF. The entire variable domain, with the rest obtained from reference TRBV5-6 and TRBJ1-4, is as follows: DAGVTQSPTHLIKTRGQQVTLRCSPKSGHDTVSWYQQALGQGPQFIFQYYEEEERQRGNFPDRFSGHQFPNYSSELNVNALLLGDSALYLCASSLGDRAAEKLFFGSGTQLSVL.

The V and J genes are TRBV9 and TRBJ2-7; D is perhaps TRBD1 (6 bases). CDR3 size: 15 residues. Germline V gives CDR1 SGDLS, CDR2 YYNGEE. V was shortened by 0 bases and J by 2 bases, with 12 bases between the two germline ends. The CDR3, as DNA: TGTGCCAGCAGCGTAGGTGGGGGCTTGGCCTACGAGCAGTACTTC. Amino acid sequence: CASSVGGGLAYEQYF.

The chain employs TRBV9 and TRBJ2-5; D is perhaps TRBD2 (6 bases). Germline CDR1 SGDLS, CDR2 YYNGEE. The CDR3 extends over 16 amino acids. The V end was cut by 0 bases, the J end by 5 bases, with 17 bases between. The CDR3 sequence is CASSVGIAVFSETQYF. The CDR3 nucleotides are TGTGCCAGCAGCGTAGGGATAGCGGTATTTTCGGAGACCCAGTACTTC.

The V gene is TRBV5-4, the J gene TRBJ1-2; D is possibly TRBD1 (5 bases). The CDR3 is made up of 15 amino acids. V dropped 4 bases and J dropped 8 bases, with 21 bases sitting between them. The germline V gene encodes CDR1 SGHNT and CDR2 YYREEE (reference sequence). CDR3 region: CASSPHDSGIGGYTF. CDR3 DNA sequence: TGTGCCAGCAGCCCTCACGACTCAGGGATCGGGGGCTACACCTTC.

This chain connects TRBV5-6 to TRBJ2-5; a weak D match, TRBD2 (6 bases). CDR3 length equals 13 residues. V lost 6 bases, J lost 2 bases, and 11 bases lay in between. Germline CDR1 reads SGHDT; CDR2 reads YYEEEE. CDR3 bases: TGTGCCAGCAAAATAGCGGAGCAAGAGACCCAGTACTTC. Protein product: CASKIAEQETQYF.

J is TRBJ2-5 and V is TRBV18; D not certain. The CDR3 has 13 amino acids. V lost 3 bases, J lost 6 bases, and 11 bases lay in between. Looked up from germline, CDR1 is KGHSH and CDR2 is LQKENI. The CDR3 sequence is CASSPPDIQTQYF. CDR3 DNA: TGTGCCAGCTCACCTCCCGACATTCAGACCCAGTACTTC.

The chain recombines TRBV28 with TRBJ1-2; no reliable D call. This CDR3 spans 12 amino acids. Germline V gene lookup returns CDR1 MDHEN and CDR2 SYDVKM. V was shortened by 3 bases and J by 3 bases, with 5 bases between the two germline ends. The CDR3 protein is CASSFSDYGYTF. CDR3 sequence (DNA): TGTGCCAGCAGTTTCTCGGACTATGGCTACACCTTC.

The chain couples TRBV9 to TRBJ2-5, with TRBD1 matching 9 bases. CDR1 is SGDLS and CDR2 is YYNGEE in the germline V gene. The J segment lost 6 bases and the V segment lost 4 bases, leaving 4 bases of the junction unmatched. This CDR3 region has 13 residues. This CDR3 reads CASSPGTGQTQYF. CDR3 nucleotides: TGTGCCAGCAGCCCAGGGACAGGGCAGACCCAGTACTTC.

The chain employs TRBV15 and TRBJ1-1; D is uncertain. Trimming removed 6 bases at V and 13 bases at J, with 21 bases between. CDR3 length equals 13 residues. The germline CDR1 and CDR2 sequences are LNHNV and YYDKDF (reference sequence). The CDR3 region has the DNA TGTGCCACCAGGGGGAGAACCGGGCCGGACTTTTTCTTT. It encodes CATRGRTGPDFFF.

CDR3 in DNA: TGTGCCAGCAGCTCCGGACAGGGGCTAGGGTACGAGCAGTACTTC. Protein: CASSSGQGLGYEQYF. The chain recombines TRBV11-3 with TRBJ2-7; 9 nucleotides match TRBD1. Germline CDR1 and CDR2: SGHNT and YENEEA. The trim removed 4 bases at V and 4 bases at J, leaving 8 bases unmatched. The CDR3 is 15 residues long.

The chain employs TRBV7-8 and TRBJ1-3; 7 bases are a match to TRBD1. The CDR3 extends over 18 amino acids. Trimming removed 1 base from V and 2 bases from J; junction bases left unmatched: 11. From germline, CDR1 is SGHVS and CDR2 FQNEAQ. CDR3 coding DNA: TGTGCCAGCAGCTTAGTAGCGCCCGGGACAGCCACTGGAAACACCATATATTTT. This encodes CASSLVAPGTATGNTIYF. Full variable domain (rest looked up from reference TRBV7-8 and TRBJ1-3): GAGVSQSPRYKVAKRGQDVALRCDPISGHVSLFWYQQALGQGPEFLTYFQNEAQLDKSGLPSDRFFAERPEGSVSTLKIQRTQQEDSAVYLCASSLVAPGTATGNTIYFGEGSWLTVV.

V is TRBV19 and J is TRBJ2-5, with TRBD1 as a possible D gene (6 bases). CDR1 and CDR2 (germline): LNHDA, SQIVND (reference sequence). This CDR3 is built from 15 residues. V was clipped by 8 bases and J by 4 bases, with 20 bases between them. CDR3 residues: CASASTQGIRETQYF. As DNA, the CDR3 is TGTGCCAGTGCCTCGACACAGGGTATCCGAGAGACCCAGTACTTC.

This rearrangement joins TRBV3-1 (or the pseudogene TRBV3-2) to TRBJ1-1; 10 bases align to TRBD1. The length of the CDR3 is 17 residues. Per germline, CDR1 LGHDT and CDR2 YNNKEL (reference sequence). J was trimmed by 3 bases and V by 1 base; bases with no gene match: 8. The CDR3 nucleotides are TGTGCCAGCAGCCAAGCCGGGACAGGGGTCTCGGACACTGAAGCTTTCTTT. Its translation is CASSQAGTGVSDTEAFF.

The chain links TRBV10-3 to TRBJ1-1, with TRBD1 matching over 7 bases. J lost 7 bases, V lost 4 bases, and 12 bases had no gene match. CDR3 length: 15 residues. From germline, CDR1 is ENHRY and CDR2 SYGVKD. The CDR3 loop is CAISGAGTEGVEAFF. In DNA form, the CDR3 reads TGTGCCATCAGTGGCGCCGGGACAGAAGGAGTTGAAGCTTTCTTT.

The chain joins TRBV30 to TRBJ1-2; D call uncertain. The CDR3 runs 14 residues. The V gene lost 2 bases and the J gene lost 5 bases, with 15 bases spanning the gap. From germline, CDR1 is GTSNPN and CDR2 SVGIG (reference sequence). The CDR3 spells CAWSSPPDDYGYTF. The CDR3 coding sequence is TGTGCCTGGAGTAGCCCACCCGATGATTATGGCTACACCTTC.